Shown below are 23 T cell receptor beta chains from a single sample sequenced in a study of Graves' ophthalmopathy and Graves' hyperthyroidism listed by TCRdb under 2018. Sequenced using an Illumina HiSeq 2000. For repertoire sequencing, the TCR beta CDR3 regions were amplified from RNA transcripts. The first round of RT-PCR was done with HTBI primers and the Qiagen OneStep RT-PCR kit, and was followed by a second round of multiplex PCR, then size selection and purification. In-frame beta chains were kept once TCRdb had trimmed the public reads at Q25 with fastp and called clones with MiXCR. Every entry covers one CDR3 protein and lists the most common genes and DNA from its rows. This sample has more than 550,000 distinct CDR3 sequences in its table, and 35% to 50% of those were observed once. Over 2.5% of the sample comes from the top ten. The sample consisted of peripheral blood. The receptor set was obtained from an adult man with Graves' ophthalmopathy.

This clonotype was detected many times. The CDR3 loop is CASSSYVVNEQYF. In DNA form, the CDR3 reads TGTGCCAGCAGCTCCTATGTGGTTAACGAGCAGTACTTC. This chain uses TRBV11-1 with TRBJ2-7; D gene unclear. The V end was cut by 4 bases, the J end by 5 bases, with 12 bases between. CDR1 SGHAT and CDR2 FQDESV come from the germline V gene (reference sequence). The CDR3 length is 13 residues.

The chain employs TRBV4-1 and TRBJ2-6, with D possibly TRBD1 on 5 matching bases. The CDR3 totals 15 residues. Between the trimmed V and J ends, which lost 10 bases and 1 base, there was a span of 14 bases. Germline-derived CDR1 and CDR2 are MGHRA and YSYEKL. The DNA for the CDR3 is TGCGCCACCTTGGACATTCCTTCTGGGGCCAACGTCCTGACTTTC. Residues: CATLDIPSGANVLTF.

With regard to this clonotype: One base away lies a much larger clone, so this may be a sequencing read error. DNA of the CDR3: TGTGCCAACAGGACCGGACTAGCGGGTTCCTACGAGCAGTACTTC. This codes for CANRTGLAGSYEQYF. The genes are TRBV2 and TRBJ2-7; 11 bases line up with TRBD2. Losses at the gene ends were 10 bases for V and 1 base for J; bases not matched to a gene: 9. The CDR3 consists of 15 residues. From germline, CDR1 is SNHLY and CDR2 FYNNEI. The entire variable domain, with the rest obtained from reference TRBV2 and TRBJ2-7, is as follows: EPEVTQTPSHQVTQMGQEVILRCVPISNHLYFYWYRQILGQKVEFLVSFYNNEISEKSEIFDDQFSVERPDGSNFTLKIRSTKLEDSAMYFCANRTGLAGSYEQYFGPGTRLTVT.

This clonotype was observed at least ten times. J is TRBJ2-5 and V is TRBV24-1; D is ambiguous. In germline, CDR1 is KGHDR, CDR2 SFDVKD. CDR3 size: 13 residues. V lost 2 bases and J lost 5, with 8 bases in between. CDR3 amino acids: CATSDWVPETQYF. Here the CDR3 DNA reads TGTGCCACCAGTGATTGGGTCCCCGAGACCCAGTACTTC.

CDR3 sequence reads: CSVEQGTNYGYTF. CDR3 bases: TGCAGCGTTGAACAGGGAACAAACTATGGCTACACCTTC. V is TRBV29-1 and J is TRBJ1-2, with D possibly matching TRBD1 (5 bases). From germline, CDR1 is SQVTM and CDR2 ANQGSEA. V lost 2 bases and J 2 bases, leaving 9 bases between the germline ends. CDR3 length: 13 residues.

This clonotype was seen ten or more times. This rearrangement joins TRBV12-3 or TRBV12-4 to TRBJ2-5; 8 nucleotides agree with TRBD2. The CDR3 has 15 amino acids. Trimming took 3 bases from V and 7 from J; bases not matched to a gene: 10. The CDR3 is CASSFPRTSLVTQYF. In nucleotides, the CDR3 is TGTGCCAGCAGTTTCCCTCGGACTAGCTTGGTGACCCAGTACTTC.

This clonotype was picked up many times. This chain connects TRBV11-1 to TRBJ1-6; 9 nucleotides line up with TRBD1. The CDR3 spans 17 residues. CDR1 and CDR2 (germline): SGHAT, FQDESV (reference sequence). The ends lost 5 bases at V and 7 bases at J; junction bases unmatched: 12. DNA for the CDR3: TGTGCCAGCAGCCGACCGGGACAGGGAGGAATAAATTCACCCCTCCACTTT. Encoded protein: CASSRPGQGGINSPLHF.

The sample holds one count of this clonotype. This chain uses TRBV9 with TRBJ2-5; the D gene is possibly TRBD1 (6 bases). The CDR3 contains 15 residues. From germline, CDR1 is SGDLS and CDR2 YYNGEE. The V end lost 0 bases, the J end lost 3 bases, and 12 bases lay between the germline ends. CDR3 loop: CASSVGAGAEETQYF. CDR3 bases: TGTGCCAGCAGCGTAGGAGCAGGGGCGGAAGAGACCCAGTACTTC. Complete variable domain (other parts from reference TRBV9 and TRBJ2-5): DSGVTQTPKHLITATGQRVTLRCSPRSGDLSVYWYQQSLDQGLQFLIQYYNGEERAKGNILERFSAQQFPDLHSELNLSSLELGDSALYFCASSVGAGAEETQYFGPGTRLLVL.

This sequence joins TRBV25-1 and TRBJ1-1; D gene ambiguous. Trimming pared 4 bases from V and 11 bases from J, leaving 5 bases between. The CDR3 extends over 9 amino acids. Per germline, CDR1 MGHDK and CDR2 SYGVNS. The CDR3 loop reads CASSVLAFF. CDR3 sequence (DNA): TGTGCCAGCAGTGTGCTCGCTTTCTTT.

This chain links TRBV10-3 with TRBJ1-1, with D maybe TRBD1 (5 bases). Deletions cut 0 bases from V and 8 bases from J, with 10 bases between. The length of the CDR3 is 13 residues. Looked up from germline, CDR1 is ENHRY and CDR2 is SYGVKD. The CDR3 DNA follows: TGTGCCATCAGTGAGTCCTCGGGGGGGGAAGCTTTCTTT. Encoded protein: CAISESSGGEAFF.

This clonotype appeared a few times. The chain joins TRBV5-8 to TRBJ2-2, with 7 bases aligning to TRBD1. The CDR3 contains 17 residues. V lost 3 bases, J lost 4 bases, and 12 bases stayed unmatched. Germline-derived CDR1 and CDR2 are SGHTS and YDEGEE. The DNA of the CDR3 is TGTGCCAGCAGCTCCCGTACAGGGGCAGTTTTCACCGGGGAGCTGTTTTTT. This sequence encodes CASSSRTGAVFTGELFF.

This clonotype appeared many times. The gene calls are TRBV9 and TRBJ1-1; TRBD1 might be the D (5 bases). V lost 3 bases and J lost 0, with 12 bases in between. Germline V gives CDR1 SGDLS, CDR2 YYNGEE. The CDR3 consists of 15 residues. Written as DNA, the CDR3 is TGTGCCAGCAGCGAGGGGTCAGAGCTGAACACTGAAGCTTTCTTT. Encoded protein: CASSEGSELNTEAFF.

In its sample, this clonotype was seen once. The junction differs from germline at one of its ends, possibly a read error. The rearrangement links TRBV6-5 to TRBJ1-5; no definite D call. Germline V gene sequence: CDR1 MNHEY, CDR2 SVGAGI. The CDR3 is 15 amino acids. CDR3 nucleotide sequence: TGTGCCAGCGGTTACGGCGGGCCGCACAATCAGCCCCAGCATTTT. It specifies CASGYGGPHNQPQHF.

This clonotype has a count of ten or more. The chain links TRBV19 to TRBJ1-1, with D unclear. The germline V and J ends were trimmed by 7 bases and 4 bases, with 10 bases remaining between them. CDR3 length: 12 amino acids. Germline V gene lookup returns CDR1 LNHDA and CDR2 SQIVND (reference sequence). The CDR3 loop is CASTGRRTEAFF. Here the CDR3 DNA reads TGTGCCAGTACTGGGAGGCGCACTGAAGCTTTCTTT. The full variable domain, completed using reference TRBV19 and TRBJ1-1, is DGGITQSPKYLFRKEGQNVTLSCEQNLNHDAMYWYRQDPGQGLRLIYYSQIVNDFQKGDIAEGYSVSREKKESFPLTVTSAQKNPTAFYLCASTGRRTEAFFGQGTRLTVV.

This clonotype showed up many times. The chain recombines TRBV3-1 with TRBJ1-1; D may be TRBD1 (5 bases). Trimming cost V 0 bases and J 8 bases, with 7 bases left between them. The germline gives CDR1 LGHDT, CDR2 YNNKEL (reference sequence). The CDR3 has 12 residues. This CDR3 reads CASSQETGEAFF. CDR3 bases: TGTGCCAGCAGCCAAGAAACAGGCGAAGCTTTCTTT.

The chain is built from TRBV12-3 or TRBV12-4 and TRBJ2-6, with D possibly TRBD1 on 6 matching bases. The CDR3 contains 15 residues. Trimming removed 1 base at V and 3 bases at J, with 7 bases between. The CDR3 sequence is CASSLGGGGANVLTF. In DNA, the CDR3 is TGTGCCAGCAGTTTAGGAGGGGGTGGGGCCAACGTCCTGACTTTC.

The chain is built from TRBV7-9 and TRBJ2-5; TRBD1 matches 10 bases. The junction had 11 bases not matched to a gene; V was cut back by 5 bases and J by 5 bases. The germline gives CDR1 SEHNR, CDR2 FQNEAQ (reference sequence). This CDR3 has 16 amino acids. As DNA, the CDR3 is TGTGCCAGCAGCACCTGGACAGGGGGGACGGGGGAGACCCAGTACTTC. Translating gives CASSTWTGGTGETQYF.

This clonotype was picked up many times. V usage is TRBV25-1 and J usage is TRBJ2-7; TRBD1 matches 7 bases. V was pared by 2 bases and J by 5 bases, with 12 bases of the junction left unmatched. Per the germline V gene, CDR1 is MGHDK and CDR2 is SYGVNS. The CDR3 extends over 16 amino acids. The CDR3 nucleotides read TGTGCCAGCAGTGAAAAAGACAGGGCAGGTTCCCACGAGCAGTACTTC. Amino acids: CASSEKDRAGSHEQYF.

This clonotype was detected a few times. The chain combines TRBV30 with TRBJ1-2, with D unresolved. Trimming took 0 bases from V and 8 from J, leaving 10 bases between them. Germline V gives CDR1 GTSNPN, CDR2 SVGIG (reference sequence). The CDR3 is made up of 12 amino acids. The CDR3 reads CAWSVGASGYTF. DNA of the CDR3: TGTGCCTGGAGTGTCGGTGCGTCAGGCTACACCTTC.

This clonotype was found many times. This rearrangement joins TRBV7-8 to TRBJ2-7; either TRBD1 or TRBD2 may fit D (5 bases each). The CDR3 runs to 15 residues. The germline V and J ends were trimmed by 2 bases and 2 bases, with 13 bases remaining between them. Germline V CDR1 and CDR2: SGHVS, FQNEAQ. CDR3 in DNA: TGTGCCAGCAGCTTAAGGGGACCCTTTGCCTACGAGCAGTACTTC. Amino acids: CASSLRGPFAYEQYF.

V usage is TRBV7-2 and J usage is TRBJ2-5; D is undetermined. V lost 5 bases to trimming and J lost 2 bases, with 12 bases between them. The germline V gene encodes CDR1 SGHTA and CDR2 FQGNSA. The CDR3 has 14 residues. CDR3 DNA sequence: TGTGCCAGCAGCCTCGATATGGGACAAGAGACCCAGTACTTC. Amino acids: CASSLDMGQETQYF.

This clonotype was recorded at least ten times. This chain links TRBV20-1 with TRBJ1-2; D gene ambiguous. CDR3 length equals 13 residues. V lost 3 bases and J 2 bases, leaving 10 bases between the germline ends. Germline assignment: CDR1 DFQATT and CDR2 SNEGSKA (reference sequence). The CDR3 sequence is CSASREPNYGYTF. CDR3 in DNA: TGCAGTGCTAGCCGGGAGCCCAACTATGGCTACACCTTC.

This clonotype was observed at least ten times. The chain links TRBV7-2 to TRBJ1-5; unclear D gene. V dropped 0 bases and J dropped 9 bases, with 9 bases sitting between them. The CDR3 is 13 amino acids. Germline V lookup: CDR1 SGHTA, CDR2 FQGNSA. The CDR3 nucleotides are TGTGCCAGCAGCTTAGCTCCACCGGGGCCCCAGCATTTT. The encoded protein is CASSLAPPGPQHF.